This T cell receptor beta chain is drawn from a study of identical twins (dated by TCRdb to the mid-2010s). About the investigation overall: The study deep-sequenced TCR alpha and beta repertoires from monozygotic twins, unrelated adults of various ages and cord blood to test whether fetal clonotypes persist. Replicate twin experiments were performed at different times using different library preparation protocols to rule out contamination.

All donors were healthy Caucasians. Three pairs of female monozygotic twins, all aged about 18 to 29 years, were included in the twin cohort. CD4+ and CD8+ T cell populations were isolated with positive isolation kits from Invitrogen. Via the germline V gene, CDR1 is LGHNA and CDR2 YSLEER. Including cysteine and phenylalanine, the CDR3 has 13 amino acids. Left in the record is the CDR3 DNA by itself, 39 bases read in frame from the first base. The V and J ends are trimmed by 5 bases and 6 bases, leaving 12 bases between them. Summary of the overall study and its limitations: In monozygotic twins, recombination models systematically underestimated out-of-frame TCR alpha sharing, but the models matched the sharing seen between unrelated individuals. Out-of-frame TCR alpha sequences shared between twins showed an excess of low generation-probability sequences compared with coincidental sharing between unrelated individuals. Abundant cord blood beta clonotypes carried fewer insertions; young adult naive repertoires showed a weaker similar trend, while memory repertoires showed none. A weaker excess of twin sharing was found in beta out-of-frame sequences because the signal-to-noise ratio was lowered by fewer shared sequences. Zero-insertion analyses could be partly confounded by invariant T cells such as MAIT and iNKT, though diverse VJ usage argued against such confounding for most clonotypes. Because the same donors could not be followed over many years, the conclusions relied on cross-sectional statistical analysis.

This clonotype was counted a few times. No antigen is known for it. There are no base qualities to consult, and no much larger clone falls within one base. Library preparation used 5' RACE. The run used an Illumina HiSeq 2000. A universal primer binding site was introduced by template switching, and a unique molecular identifier was present in the final cDNA, enabling accurate counting of TCR cDNA molecules. First-strand cDNA for TCR alpha and beta chains was synthesized from specific primers in the conserved constant-segment region. Each cDNA library was double barcoded, with a SMART-Mk sample barcode plus Illumina barcodes, to control for contamination. TruSeq adapter sequences and Illumina sample barcodes were added in two successive PCR steps. TCR alpha and beta cDNA libraries were sequenced on the Illumina HiSeq platform with custom primers. The original methods were these. MiGEC was used to process raw reads and extract unique molecular identifiers, and MiXCR was used to find CDR3 positions. For each individual, recombination models were inferred using an EM algorithm with the repgenHMM and IGoR tools. Shared clonotypes were analyzed with the tcR package in R, and sharing was normalized by the product of cloneset sizes. To study raw recombination without the effects of thymic and clonal selection, out-of-frame nonproductive sequences were analyzed. TCRdb reworked the public reads: Q25 trimming with fastp, MiXCR clone assembly, productive beta chains retained. Rows with a matching CDR3 protein are joined into one entry that keeps the most common DNA and genes. The V and J calls reflect TCRdb's pipeline rather than the authors' work. For this sample there are about 470,000 distinct CDR3 sequences; 20% to 25% appear just once. The ten largest clones capture around 3% of the sample.

These data also formed part of another study, on T cells expressing NK-cell markers. As the second study states: In sorted CD3+CD56+NKG2C+, CD3+CD56+NKG2C- and CD3+CD56-NKG2C+ T-cell subsets from several donors, TCR beta-chain repertoires were profiled. Among the eight sequenced donors, seven were HCMV-seropositive and one was HCMV-seronegative. In several experiments an anti-gammadeltaTCR antibody was added to restrict sorting to alphabetaTCR-expressing T cells. In 5 to 7 donors, the dominant CD3+CD56+NKG2C+ clonotypes ranked among the top 10 CD8+ clonotypes, making up 1.0-7.0% of CD8+ T cells. Those dominant clonotypes were again the most abundant among CD3+CD56-NKG2C+ cells in a handful of donors, at about 28.3-60.1%. Whether the expanded NKG2C-expressing T cell clones were specific for HCMV antigens remained unclear. Randomly selected healthy volunteers, three men and five women, were used as the eight sequenced donors. HCMV-specific IgG was detected in serum with a commercial ELISA kit to determine HCMV serostatus. MIGEC was used to demultiplex reads and group the reads by UMI, and MiTCR was used to assemble and quantify clonotypes. Only TCR cDNA sequences supported by at least two reads were kept to exclude erroneous sequences. The tcR package was used for downstream repertoire analysis, and clonotypes were matched between fractions using CDR3 nucleotide sequence together with V segment. VDJmatch was used to annotate antigen specificity against VDJdb, with one amino acid substitution in CDR3 permitted.

The receptor comes from a woman under 30 in good health. The chain was built from TRBV4-3 and TRBJ2-3; the D gene is perhaps TRBD2, from 5 matching bases. The sample was CD4+ T cells sorted from blood. CDR3 protein: CASSARGSDTQYF. The nucleotide sequence is TGCGCCAGCAGCGCTCGCGGGTCCGATACGCAGTATTTT.